The 22 T cell receptor beta chains below come from one sample, sequenced in a study of shared clonotypes between healthy human individuals. Here immunoSEQ multiplex PCR was the method, and the copy in TCRdb shows in-frame clones only, minus some. The data contain around 2,000,000 clones, around 96% of them singletons. CD45RO negativity and positive selection for CCR7 defined naive CD8 cells, a population that excluded terminally differentiated effector memory CD45RA+ cells. Sequenced material: naive CD8+ T cells sorted from blood. The receptor source for this set is a young man in good health.

The chain recombines TRBV27 with TRBJ2-7; D unclear. The ends were cut back, 3 bases at V and 7 bases at J, with 10 bases in the middle. There are 12 residues in the CDR3. Germline loops: CDR1 MNHEY, CDR2 SMNVEV (reference sequence). As DNA, the CDR3 is TGTGCCAGCAGTTTTAATGAAGGGGAGCAGTACTTC. Protein product: CASSFNEGEQYF.

The chain employs TRBV7-6 and TRBJ2-2, with 14 nucleotides matching TRBD2. The junction had 5 bases not matched to a gene; V was cut back by 3 bases and J by 5 bases. Germline values: CDR1 SGHVS, CDR2 FNYEAQ. This CDR3 has 17 residues. CDR3 nucleotide sequence: TGTGCCAGCAGCTTCGCGACTAGCGGGGGGGCAACCGGGGAGCTGTTTTTT. Translating gives CASSFATSGGATGELFF.

This chain connects TRBV28 to TRBJ1-4; D uncertain. The CDR3 contains 18 residues. Germline V gene sequence: CDR1 MDHEN, CDR2 SYDVKM. V was pared by 5 bases and J by 0 bases, with 19 bases between. CDR3 region: CASSPILGWETTNEKLFF. The CDR3 DNA follows: TGTGCCAGCAGTCCTATTTTGGGGTGGGAAACAACTAATGAAAAACTGTTTTTT.

The chain employs TRBV29-1 and TRBJ2-2; 9 positions match TRBD1. From germline, CDR1 is SQVTM and CDR2 ANQGSEA. The CDR3 contains 13 residues. After removal of 6 bases from V and 5 bases from J, the junction contained 4 bases not matched to a gene. CDR3 protein: CSVPGQGTGELFF. For the CDR3, the DNA is TGCAGCGTCCCGGGACAGGGAACCGGGGAGCTGTTTTTT.

V and J are TRBV6-6 and TRBJ1-2; 7 bases are a match to TRBD1. The CDR3 has 12 amino acids. With 6 bases clipped from V and 3 bases from J, the junction kept 1 base outside the gene matches. Looked up from germline, CDR1 is MNHNY and CDR2 is SVGAGI (reference sequence). CDR3 protein: CASRGGDYGYTF. CDR3 coding DNA: TGTGCCAGCAGAGGGGGCGACTATGGCTACACCTTC.

The chain recombines TRBV9 with TRBJ2-5; no clear D gene. The CDR3 is made up of 15 amino acids. Germline V gene sequence: CDR1 SGDLS, CDR2 YYNGEE. With 3 bases removed from V and 4 bases from J, the gap between germline ends came to 16 bases. The DNA for the CDR3 is TGTGCCAGCAGCGCCTACGTGGGAAGCCGAGAGACCCAGTACTTC. Its translation is CASSAYVGSRETQYF.

The chain recombines TRBV6-1 with TRBJ2-1; a possible D gene is TRBD1 (6 bases). The CDR3 runs 11 residues. Germline lookup yields CDR1 MNHNS and CDR2 SASEGT. Trimming cost V 7 bases and J 5 bases, with 6 bases left between them. CDR3 bases: TGTGCCAGCAACAGGGACAATGAGCAGTTCTTC. It yields the protein CASNRDNEQFF.

This chain uses TRBV5-4 with TRBJ2-1; 13 positions agree with TRBD2. Unmatched junction bases numbered 3, after V lost 2 bases and J lost 7 bases. Germline CDR1 reads SGHNT; CDR2 reads YYREEE (reference sequence). The CDR3 contains 15 residues. In nucleotides, the CDR3 is TGTGCCAGCAGCTTTGGGACTAGCGGGGAGAATGAGCAGTTCTTC. Its protein is CASSFGTSGENEQFF.

The V and J genes are TRBV7-9 and TRBJ2-7, with 14 bases lining up with TRBD2. Germline V gene data show CDR1 as SEHNR and CDR2 as FQNEAQ (reference sequence). There are 17 residues in the CDR3. The J segment lost 1 base and the V segment lost 4 bases, leaving 6 bases of the junction unmatched. The CDR3 reads CASSSTGTSGRSYEQYF. The CDR3 DNA reads as TGTGCCAGCAGCTCAACCGGGACTAGCGGGAGATCCTACGAGCAGTACTTC.

The V call is TRBV30, the J call TRBJ2-5, with 12 bases lining up with TRBD1. The length of the CDR3 is 14 residues. Germline lookup yields CDR1 GTSNPN and CDR2 SVGIG (reference sequence). Germline trimming cut 4 bases from V and 4 bases from J; bases unmatched to any gene: 4. The CDR3: CAWTTGQGAETQYF. In DNA, the CDR3 is TGTGCCTGGACCACGGGACAGGGGGCAGAGACCCAGTACTTC.

The chain carries TRBV11-2 and TRBJ2-7, with D uncertain. Germline values: CDR1 SGHAT, CDR2 FQNNGV. V was clipped by 0 bases and J by 6 bases, with 9 bases between them. The CDR3 consists of 13 residues. DNA for the CDR3: TGTGCCAGCAGCTTAGATTTCTCCAGCGAGCAGTACTTC. Amino acids: CASSLDFSSEQYF.

CDR3 amino acids: CASSLLQGQETQYF. CDR3 nucleotide sequence: TGCGCCAGCAGCCTTTTACAGGGGCAAGAGACCCAGTACTTC. The chain has TRBV4-1 and TRBJ2-5; 7 nucleotides line up with TRBD1. Germline V gene lookup returns CDR1 MGHRA and CDR2 YSYEKL. V was clipped by 4 bases and J by 2 bases; unmatched bases: 4. The CDR3 spans 14 residues.

The J gene is TRBJ2-7, the V gene TRBV5-8; 10 bases are shared with TRBD1. This CDR3 spans 18 amino acids. V dropped 2 bases and J dropped 0; count of bases not matched to a gene: 11. CDR1 is SGHTS and CDR2 is YDEGEE in the germline V gene. The CDR3 sequence: CASSFGTGVGASSYEQYF. The CDR3, as DNA: TGTGCCAGCAGCTTCGGGACAGGGGTTGGGGCTAGCTCCTACGAGCAGTACTTC.

This rearrangement joins TRBV7-9 to TRBJ1-1; perhaps TRBD1 as D (5 bases). There are 15 residues in the CDR3. Germline loops: CDR1 SEHNR, CDR2 FQNEAQ (reference sequence). The V end lost 6 bases, the J end lost 3 bases, and 17 bases lay between the germline ends. In nucleotides, the CDR3 is TGTGCCAGCAGGAGCCGGGACCCTGAGGACACTGAAGCTTTCTTT. Encoded protein: CASRSRDPEDTEAFF.

Concerning this clone itself: This CDR3 is also generated by other DNA sequences in the sample. The chain links TRBV7-8 to TRBJ2-7; D is ambiguous. Trimming took 2 bases from V and 2 from J, leaving 7 bases between them. The length of the CDR3 is 13 residues. Per germline, CDR1 SGHVS and CDR2 FQNEAQ. The CDR3, as DNA: TGTGCCAGCAGCTTACCTGGGACCTACGAGCAGTACTTC. As protein: CASSLPGTYEQYF.

J is TRBJ1-6 and V is TRBV4-1; 9 bases line up with TRBD1. The CDR3 extends over 17 amino acids. Germline CDR1 reads MGHRA; CDR2 reads YSYEKL. J was trimmed by 5 bases and V by 0 bases; bases with no gene match: 5. CDR3 DNA: TGCGCCAGCAGCCAAGATGATCGGGACAGGGATAATTCACCCCTCCACTTT. Translating it yields CASSQDDRDRDNSPLHF.

In regard to this clone: The same CDR3 can be traced to other DNA sequences in this sample. The chain links TRBV6-5 to TRBJ2-7; unclear D gene. V was trimmed by 0 bases and J by 5 bases, leaving 8 bases between them. Germline CDR1 is MNHEY and CDR2 is SVGAGI. CDR3 size: 13 residues. CDR3 in amino acids: CASSYSWGNEQYF. In DNA, the CDR3 is TGTGCCAGCAGTTACTCGTGGGGTAACGAGCAGTACTTC.

This clone was seen a handful of times. The J gene is TRBJ1-3, the V gene TRBV9; D gene ambiguous. Germline loops: CDR1 SGDLS, CDR2 YYNGEE. V dropped 0 bases and J dropped 8 bases, with 6 bases sitting between them. The CDR3 runs 12 residues. The CDR3 DNA reads TGTGCCAGCAGCGTAGGTCGGGACACCATATATTTT. Protein sequence: CASSVGRDTIYF.

Remarks on this clone: The same CDR3 arises from other DNA sequences in this sample as well. The rearrangement uses TRBV4-1 and TRBJ2-5, with TRBD2 identical over 8 bases. CDR1 and CDR2 (germline): MGHRA, YSYEKL. The CDR3 runs to 14 residues. V shed 0 bases, J shed 4 bases, and the junction held 1 base outside the gene matches. Here the CDR3 DNA reads TGCGCCAGCAGCCAAGACGGGGGGGGAGAGACCCAGTACTTC. Translating gives CASSQDGGGETQYF.

This chain connects TRBV5-4 to TRBJ2-2; TRBD2 agrees at 10 bases. Trimming took 1 base from V and 1 from J; bases not matched to a gene: 4. Germline V CDR1 and CDR2: SGHNT, YYREEE (reference sequence). This CDR3 comprises 17 residues. CDR3 sequence reads: CASSLSSGGLNTGELFF. The CDR3 DNA sequence: TGTGCCAGCAGCTTGTCTAGCGGGGGACTGAACACCGGGGAGCTGTTTTTT.

This chain uses TRBV7-2 with TRBJ2-2, with unresolved D. This CDR3 contains 13 residues. V gave up 5 bases and J gave up 4 bases, with 8 bases separating them. Germline V gene sequence: CDR1 SGHTA, CDR2 FQGNSA. This chain's CDR3 is CASSPSGTGELFF. In nucleotides, the CDR3 is TGTGCCAGCAGCCCGTCCGGCACCGGGGAGCTGTTTTTT.

Details on this clone: This same CDR3 is encoded by further DNA sequences in the sample. This chain links TRBV6-5 with TRBJ1-1; D unclear. Germline-derived CDR1 and CDR2 are MNHEY and SVGAGI. There are 12 residues in the CDR3. The V end was cut by 6 bases, the J end by 4 bases, with 9 bases between. CDR3 DNA sequence: TGTGCCAGCAGCCCGACTGGCACTGAAGCTTTCTTT. Translation: CASSPTGTEAFF.